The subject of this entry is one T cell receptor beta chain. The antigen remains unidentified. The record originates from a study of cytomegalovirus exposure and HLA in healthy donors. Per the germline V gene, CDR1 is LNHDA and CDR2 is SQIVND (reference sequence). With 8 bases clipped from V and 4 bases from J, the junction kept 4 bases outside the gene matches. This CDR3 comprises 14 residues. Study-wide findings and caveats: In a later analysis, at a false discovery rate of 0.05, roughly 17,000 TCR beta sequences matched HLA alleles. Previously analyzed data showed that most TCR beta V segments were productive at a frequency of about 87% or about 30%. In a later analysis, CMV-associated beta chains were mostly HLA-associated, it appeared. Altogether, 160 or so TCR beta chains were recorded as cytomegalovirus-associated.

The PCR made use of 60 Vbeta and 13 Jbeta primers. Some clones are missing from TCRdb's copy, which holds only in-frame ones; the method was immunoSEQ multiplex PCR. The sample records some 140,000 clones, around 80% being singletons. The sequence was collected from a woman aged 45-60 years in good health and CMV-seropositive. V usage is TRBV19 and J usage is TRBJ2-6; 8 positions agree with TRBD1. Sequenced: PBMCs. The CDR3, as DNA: TGTGCCAGTGCGGACAGGGCGGGGGCCAACGTCCTGACTTTC. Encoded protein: CASADRAGANVLTF.